The sequence of this T cell receptor beta chain was determined in a study of T-cell memory formation after mild COVID-19. The overall study: The two donors had largely donor-specific TCR clusters. Study-wide results and caveats: Chiefly within CM and EM were the contracting CD4+ clones; CD8+ ones were within EMRA.

The CDR3 totals 12 residues. CDR1 is WSHSY and CDR2 is SAAADI in the germline V gene. V was pared by 2 bases and J by 10 bases, with 9 bases between. TCRdb re-derived calls from the 5' RACE reads in MiXCR, one entry per CDR3 protein. The data hold 200,000 or so distinct CDR3 sequences, with 9.5% to 10% observed a single time. To note about this clonotype: What it binds is not known.

The specimen was PBMCs or a T cell subset sorted from them (not recorded which). This clonotype was obtained from a man between 18 and 29 years old who had mild COVID-19 (a few samples of this study predate the infection). Cell type and time point are not known. The J gene is TRBJ2-1, the V gene TRBV10-2; unclear D gene. Here the CDR3 reads CASSETASEQFF. CDR3 sequence (DNA): TGCGCCAGCAGTGAGACGGCTTCCGAGCAGTTCTTC.